Shown below are 20 T cell receptor beta chains from a single sample sequenced in a study of blood T cell repertoires in COVID-19. Assay used: immunoSEQ multiplex PCR; TCRdb lists only in-frame clones, some missing. The profile covers approximately 140,000 clones, with over 75% appearing a single time and 1.6% taken by the ten largest. Sample: peripheral blood. These receptors were taken from a human donor in a cohort sampled during active COVID-19.

The count of this clone is one. V usage is TRBV19 and J usage is TRBJ2-1, with 11 bases fitting TRBD2. Germline V lookup: CDR1 LNHDA, CDR2 SQIVND (reference sequence). This CDR3 region has 17 residues. The trim removed 2 bases at V and 9 bases at J, leaving 12 bases unmatched. The CDR3 reads CASSIRGVLAGGLEQFF. The CDR3 DNA reads TGTGCCAGTAGTATAAGAGGTGTGCTAGCGGGAGGCCTTGAGCAGTTCTTC.

This rearrangement joins TRBV19 to TRBJ2-1; TRBD1 aligns across 12 bases. The CDR3 is made up of 13 amino acids. Germline V gives CDR1 LNHDA, CDR2 SQIVND (reference sequence). With V trimmed by 9 bases and J by 8 bases, 5 bases remained unmatched. CDR3 region: CASRDRGPDEQFF. The DNA for the CDR3 is TGTGCCAGCCGGGACAGGGGGCCGGATGAGCAGTTCTTC.

This clone was detected only a few times. The gene calls are TRBV6-6 and TRBJ2-7; 11 positions agree with TRBD2. V was pared by 5 bases and J by 4 bases, with 13 bases of the junction left unmatched. CDR3 length equals 17 residues. Germline-derived CDR1 and CDR2 are MNHNY and SVGAGI (reference sequence). The CDR3, as DNA: TGTGCCAGCAGTCGTTTTAGCGGGAGGGGGGCCGGGTACGAGCAGTACTTC. It encodes CASSRFSGRGAGYEQYF.

The table lists this clone with a few counts. The chain combines TRBV18 with TRBJ1-5; D is perhaps TRBD1 (5 bases). V lost 2 bases to trimming and J lost 5 bases, with 10 bases between them. The CDR3 runs 14 residues. Germline CDR1 and CDR2: KGHSH and LQKENI. The CDR3 DNA reads TGTGCCAGCTCACCAAGGAGGGGCGATCAGCCCCAGCATTTT. As protein: CASSPRRGDQPQHF.

V usage is TRBV9 and J usage is TRBJ2-1; 13 bases are a match to TRBD2. V dropped 1 base and J dropped 10; count of bases not matched to a gene: 8. The CDR3 sequence is 16 residues long. The germline gives CDR1 SGDLS, CDR2 YYNGEE. The DNA of the CDR3 is TGTGCCAGCAGCGTATATCCGACTAGCGGGAGGCCGGAGCAGTTCTTC. As protein: CASSVYPTSGRPEQFF.

The sample holds one count of this clone. The chain employs TRBV4-1 and TRBJ1-1; TRBD1 is a possible D gene (6 bases). The germline gives CDR1 MGHRA, CDR2 YSYEKL. This CDR3 is built from 14 residues. Trimming left V 2 bases short and J 11 bases short, with 18 bases between. The CDR3: CASSQYGGPSQAFF. The CDR3 region has the DNA TGCGCCAGCAGCCAATACGGGGGGCCGTCTCAGGCTTTCTTT.

The genes are TRBV2 and TRBJ1-2, with 7 bases lining up with TRBD1. This CDR3 is 13 amino acids long. The ends lost 8 bases at V and 6 bases at J; junction bases unmatched: 9. Germline V gives CDR1 SNHLY, CDR2 FYNNEI. CDR3 nucleotides: TGTGCCAGCGGTTTGACAGGGAGGAATGGCTACACCTTC. Protein sequence: CASGLTGRNGYTF.

This sequence joins TRBV5-1 and TRBJ2-1, with TRBD1 identical over 8 bases. The germline gives CDR1 SGHRS, CDR2 YFSETQ. CDR3 size: 15 residues. V lost 0 bases, J lost 5 bases, and 4 bases stayed unmatched. CDR3 DNA: TGCGCCAGCAGCTTGGCCCGGACAGGGCACAATGAGCAGTTCTTC. This encodes CASSLARTGHNEQFF. The full variable domain, rest sourced from reference TRBV5-1 and TRBJ2-1, is KAGVTQTPRYLIKTRGQQVTLSCSPISGHRSVSWYQQTPGQGLQFLFEYFSETQRNKGNFPGRFSGRQFSNSRSEMNVSTLELGDSALYLCASSLARTGHNEQFFGPGTRLTVL.

The genes are TRBV12-5 and TRBJ2-2; 7 bases agree with TRBD2. The junction had 8 bases not matched to a gene; V was cut back by 8 bases and J by 5 bases. Germline loops: CDR1 LGHNT, CDR2 FRNRAP. The CDR3 runs 14 residues. The CDR3 here is CASSWEGLTGELFF. The CDR3 nucleotides read TGTGCTAGTTCGTGGGAGGGCCTGACCGGGGAGCTGTTTTTT.

Only a few counts were recorded for this clone. The chain has TRBV2 and TRBJ2-7, with 11 bases lining up with TRBD2. With V trimmed by 6 bases and J by 3 bases, 4 bases remained unmatched. Germline V gene sequence: CDR1 SNHLY, CDR2 FYNNEI. The CDR3 covers 14 residues. The CDR3 DNA sequence: TGTGCCAGCAGGGAGGGACTAGCGGTCTACGAGCAGTACTTC. Residues: CASREGLAVYEQYF.

The chain links TRBV7-2 to TRBJ2-3; TRBD2 might be the D (5 bases). The germline V and J ends were trimmed by 1 base and 0 bases, with 8 bases remaining between them. Germline CDR1 and CDR2: SGHTA and FQGNSA. The CDR3 runs to 15 residues. CDR3 DNA sequence: TGTGCCAGCAGCTTAGTTAGCGTTAGCACAGATACGCAGTATTTT. Amino acids: CASSLVSVSTDTQYF.

The table lists this clone with a few counts. V and J are TRBV28 and TRBJ1-1; tentative D call: TRBD1 (6 bases). The CDR3 consists of 12 residues. CDR1 MDHEN and CDR2 SYDVKM come from the germline V gene. Trimming took off 2 bases at V and 11 bases at J, with 12 bases between the two ends. The CDR3 nucleotides are TGTGCCAGCAGTTTAGCCAGGGGCGACGCTTTCTTT. Translating it yields CASSLARGDAFF.

The chain recombines TRBV19 with TRBJ2-3; TRBD2 might be the D (6 bases). This CDR3 contains 10 residues. Per the germline V gene, CDR1 is LNHDA and CDR2 is SQIVND (reference sequence). The V and J ends lost 5 bases and 12 bases respectively, with 9 bases between them. The CDR3 DNA follows: TGTGCCAGTAGTTCCGGGACTCAGTATTTT. It codes for CASSSGTQYF.

V gene TRBV9 combines with J gene TRBJ2-1, with D maybe TRBD2 (6 bases). The germline V and J ends were trimmed by 4 bases and 1 base, with 15 bases remaining between them. This CDR3 comprises 16 residues. Germline V gene lookup returns CDR1 SGDLS and CDR2 YYNGEE. CDR3 loop: CASSSHGSLSYNEQFF. In DNA, the CDR3 is TGTGCCAGCAGCTCACACGGGAGTCTATCCTACAATGAGCAGTTCTTC.

This clone has only one observation. The V and J genes are TRBV5-1 and TRBJ2-1, with TRBD2 matching 11 bases. CDR3 length equals 18 residues. Germline CDR1 reads SGHRS; CDR2 reads YFSETQ. With V trimmed by 4 bases and J by 4 bases, 13 bases remained unmatched. DNA of the CDR3: TGCGCCAGCAGCACTGGCAGGGGGACTAGCGGATTATACAATGAGCAGTTCTTC. This sequence encodes CASSTGRGTSGLYNEQFF. The complete variable domain, with remaining parts taken from reference TRBV5-1 and TRBJ2-1, reads KAGVTQTPRYLIKTRGQQVTLSCSPISGHRSVSWYQQTPGQGLQFLFEYFSETQRNKGNFPGRFSGRQFSNSRSEMNVSTLELGDSALYLCASSTGRGTSGLYNEQFFGPGTRLTVL.

This sequence joins TRBV30 and TRBJ2-7, with D perhaps TRBD2 (6 bases). CDR1 and CDR2 (germline): GTSNPN, SVGIG (reference sequence). The CDR3 consists of 13 residues. The V gene lost 3 bases and the J gene lost 5 bases, with 14 bases spanning the gap. The CDR3 loop is CAWSGRTGNEQYF. The CDR3 nucleotides read TGTGCCTGGAGCGGGAGAACCGGGAACGAGCAGTACTTC.

This clone has a handful of counts. The chain employs TRBV28 and TRBJ1-5; 10 bases align to TRBD1. The CDR3 spans 14 residues. The germline V gene encodes CDR1 MDHEN and CDR2 SYDVKM. V lost 7 bases to trimming and J lost 5 bases; unmatched junction nucleotides: 5. As DNA, the CDR3 is TGTGCCAGCAACCTCGGACAGGGGGATCAGCCCCAGCATTTT. Its protein product is CASNLGQGDQPQHF.

This sequence joins TRBV19 and TRBJ2-1; 7 bases are shared with TRBD1. Per the germline V gene, CDR1 is LNHDA and CDR2 is SQIVND (reference sequence). Trimming took 3 bases from V and 10 from J; bases not matched to a gene: 12. There are 15 residues in the CDR3. The CDR3 DNA sequence: TGTGCCAGTAGTATTAGACAGGGAGACGGAGTAGAGCAGTTCTTC. Protein: CASSIRQGDGVEQFF.

This chain joins TRBV21-1 and TRBJ2-7; TRBD2 is taken as the D call from the table, unchecked against the DNA. TRBV21-1 is a documented pseudogene. The CDR3 runs 15 residues. The CDR3 loop reads CASRGRDLGAYEQYF. CDR3 sequence (DNA): TGTGCCAGCAGGGGGAGGGACCTAGGGGCCTACGAGCAGTACTTC.

The rearrangement joins TRBV7-8 to TRBJ2-1, with 7 bases identical to TRBD2. The CDR3 extends over 15 amino acids. Germline V gene data show CDR1 as SGHVS and CDR2 as FQNEAQ. J lost 6 bases, V lost 1 base, and 6 bases had no gene match. CDR3 DNA: TGTGCCAGCAGCTTAGGCGGGAGAAGTAGCAATGAGCAGTTCTTC. Protein product: CASSLGGRSSNEQFF. Looking up the rest from reference TRBV7-8 and TRBJ2-1 gives the full variable domain: GAGVSQSPRYKVAKRGQDVALRCDPISGHVSLFWYQQALGQGPEFLTYFQNEAQLDKSGLPSDRFFAERPEGSVSTLKIQRTQQEDSAVYLCASSLGGRSSNEQFFGPGTRLTVL.